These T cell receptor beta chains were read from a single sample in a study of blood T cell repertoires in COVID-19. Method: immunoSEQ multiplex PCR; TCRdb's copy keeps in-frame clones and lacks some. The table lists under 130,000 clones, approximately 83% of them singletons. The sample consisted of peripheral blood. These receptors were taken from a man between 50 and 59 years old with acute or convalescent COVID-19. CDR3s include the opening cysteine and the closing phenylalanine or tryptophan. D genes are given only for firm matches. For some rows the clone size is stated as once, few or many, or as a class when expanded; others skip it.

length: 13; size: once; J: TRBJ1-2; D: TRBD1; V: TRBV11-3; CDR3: CASRSRTGHGYTF; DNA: TGTGCCAGCAGATCTAGGACAGGGCACGGCTACACCTTC
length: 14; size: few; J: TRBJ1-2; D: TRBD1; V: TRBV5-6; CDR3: CASSFGTGVYGYTF; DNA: TGTGCCAGCAGCTTTGGGACAGGCGTCTATGGCTACACCTTC
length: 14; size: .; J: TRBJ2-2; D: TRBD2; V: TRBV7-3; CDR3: CASSRDYNTGELFF; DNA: TGTGCCAGCAGCCGGGACTACAACACCGGGGAGCTGTTTTTT
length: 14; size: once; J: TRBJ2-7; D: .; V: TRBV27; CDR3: CASSLAGTTYEQYF; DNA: TGTGCCAGCAGTTTGGCCGGGACAACTTACGAGCAGTACTTC
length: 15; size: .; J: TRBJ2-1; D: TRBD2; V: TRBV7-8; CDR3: CASSPSGLTRGEQFF; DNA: TGTGCCAGCAGCCCATCGGGACTAACCCGGGGTGAGCAGTTCTTC
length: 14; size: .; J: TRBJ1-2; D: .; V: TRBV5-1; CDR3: CASSLAGHRDGYTF; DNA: TGCGCCAGCAGCTTGGCGGGACACCGGGATGGCTACACCTTC
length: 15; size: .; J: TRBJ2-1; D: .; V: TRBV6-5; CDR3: CASSYSMQGGNEQFF; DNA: TGTGCCAGCAGTTACTCGATGCAGGGGGGAAATGAGCAGTTCTTC
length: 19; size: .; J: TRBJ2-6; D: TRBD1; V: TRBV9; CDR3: CASSSDRGRLNSGANVLTF; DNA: TGTGCCAGCAGCTCCGACAGGGGGCGCCTAAACTCTGGGGCCAACGTCCTGACTTTC
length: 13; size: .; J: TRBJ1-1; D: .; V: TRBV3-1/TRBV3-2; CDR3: CASSQFPGGEAFF; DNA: TGTGCCAGCAGCCAATTCCCGGGGGGCGAAGCTTTCTTT
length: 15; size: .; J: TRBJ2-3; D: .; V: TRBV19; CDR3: CASRRDSSFTDTQYF; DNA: TGTGCCAGTAGACGGGACTCCTCATTCACAGATACGCAGTATTTT
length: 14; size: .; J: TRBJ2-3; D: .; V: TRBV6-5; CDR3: CASSYTTTGDTQYF; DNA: TGTGCCAGCAGTTACACGACGACAGGAGATACGCAGTATTTT
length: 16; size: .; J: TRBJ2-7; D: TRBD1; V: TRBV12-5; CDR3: CASGLGQGPLIDEQYF; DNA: TGTGCTAGTGGTCTAGGACAGGGTCCTTTGATAGACGAGCAGTACTTC
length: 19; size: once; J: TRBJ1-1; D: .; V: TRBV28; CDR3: CASSFLSGGIGLGNTEAFF; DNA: TGTGCCAGCAGTTTTCTTTCGGGGGGCATTGGACTGGGGAACACTGAAGCTTTCTTT
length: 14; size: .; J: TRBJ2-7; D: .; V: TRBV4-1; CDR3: CASSQVIVSTEQYF; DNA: TGCGCCAGCAGCCAAGTAATAGTATCTACCGAGCAGTACTTC
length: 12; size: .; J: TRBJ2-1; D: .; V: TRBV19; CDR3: CASSIELARLFF; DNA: TGTGCCAGTAGTATTGAACTAGCACGCCTTTTCTTC
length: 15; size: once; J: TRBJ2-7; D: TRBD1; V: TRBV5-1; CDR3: CATNLGGTGSYEQYF; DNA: TGCGCCACCAACCTTGGAGGGACAGGGAGCTACGAGCAGTACTTC
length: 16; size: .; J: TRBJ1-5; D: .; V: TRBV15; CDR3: CATSRSQGHSNQPQHF; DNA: TGTGCCACCAGCAGGTCCCAGGGGCACAGCAATCAGCCCCAGCATTTT
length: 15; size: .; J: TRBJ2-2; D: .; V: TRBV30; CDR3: CAWSVWGGVGGELFF; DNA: TGTGCCTGGAGTGTATGGGGCGGGGTTGGCGGGGAGCTGTTTTTT
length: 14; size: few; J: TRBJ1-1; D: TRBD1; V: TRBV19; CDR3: CASSIRQGAPEAFF; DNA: TGTGCCAGTAGTATCCGACAGGGGGCCCCTGAAGCTTTCTTT
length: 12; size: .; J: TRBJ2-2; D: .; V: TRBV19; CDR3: CASSNEAGELFF; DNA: TGTGCCAGTAGTAATGAGGCCGGGGAGCTGTTTTTT
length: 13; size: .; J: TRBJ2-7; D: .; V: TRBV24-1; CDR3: CATSDGGLDEQYF; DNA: TGTGCCACCAGTGATGGGGGACTCGACGAGCAGTACTTC
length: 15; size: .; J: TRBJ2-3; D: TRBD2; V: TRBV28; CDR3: CASTQWGGEGDTQYF; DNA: TGTGCCAGCACCCAATGGGGAGGGGAGGGTGATACGCAGTATTTT
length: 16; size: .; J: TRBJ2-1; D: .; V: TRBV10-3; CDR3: CAISEQVSGPFNEQFF; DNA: TGTGCCATCAGTGAGCAGGTCTCAGGCCCCTTCAATGAGCAGTTCTTC
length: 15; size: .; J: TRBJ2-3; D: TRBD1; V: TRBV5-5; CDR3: CASSPINRGPDTQYF; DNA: TGTGCCAGCAGCCCGATCAACAGGGGCCCAGATACGCAGTATTTT
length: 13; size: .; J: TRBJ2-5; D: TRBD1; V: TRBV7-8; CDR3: CASSLGQQETQYF; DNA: TGTGCCAGCAGCTTGGGACAGCAAGAGACCCAGTACTTC
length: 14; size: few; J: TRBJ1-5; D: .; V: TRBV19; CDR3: CASSPDTMISPQHF; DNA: TGTGCCAGTAGTCCGGACACGATGATCAGCCCCCAGCATTTT
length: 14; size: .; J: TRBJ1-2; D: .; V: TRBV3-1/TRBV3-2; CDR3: CASSSSQGFYGYTF; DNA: TGTGCCAGCAGCTCCAGCCAGGGATTCTATGGCTACACCTTC
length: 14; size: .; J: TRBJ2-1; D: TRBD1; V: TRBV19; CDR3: CASSRGSSRNEQFF; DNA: TGTGCCAGTAGCAGGGGGTCGTCTCGCAATGAGCAGTTCTTC
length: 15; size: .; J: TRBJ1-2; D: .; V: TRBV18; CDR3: CASSQPGRGSYGYTF; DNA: TGTGCCAGCTCACAGCCTGGGCGGGGTTCCTATGGCTACACCTTC
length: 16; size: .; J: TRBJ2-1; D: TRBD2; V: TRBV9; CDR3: CASSVEILAAYNEQFF; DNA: TGTGCCAGCAGCGTAGAAATCCTAGCGGCATACAATGAGCAGTTCTTC
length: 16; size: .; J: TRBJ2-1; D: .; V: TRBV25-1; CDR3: CASSVPGTPIYNEQFF; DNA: TGTGCCAGCAGTGTTCCCGGGACACCCATCTACAATGAGCAGTTCTTC
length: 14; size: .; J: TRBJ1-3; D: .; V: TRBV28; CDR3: CASILRGSGNTIYF; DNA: TGTGCCAGCATCCTGAGGGGGTCTGGAAACACCATATATTTT
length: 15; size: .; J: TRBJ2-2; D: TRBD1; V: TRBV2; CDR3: CASSAGQGFTGELFF; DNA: TGTGCCAGCAGTGCCGGACAGGGGTTCACCGGGGAGCTGTTTTTT
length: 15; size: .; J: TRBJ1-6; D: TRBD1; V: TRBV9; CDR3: CASSPTGGRGSPLHF; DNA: TGTGCCAGCAGCCCTACAGGGGGGAGAGGTTCACCCCTCCACTTT
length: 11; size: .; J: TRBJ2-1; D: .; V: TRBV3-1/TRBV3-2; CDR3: CASSSFGEQFF; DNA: TGTGCCAGCAGCTCTTTTGGCGAGCAGTTCTTC
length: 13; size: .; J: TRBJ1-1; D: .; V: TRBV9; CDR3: CASSVGGATEAFF; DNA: TGTGCCAGCAGCGTCGGGGGTGCCACTGAAGCTTTCTTT
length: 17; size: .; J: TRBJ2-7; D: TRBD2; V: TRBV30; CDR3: CAWSVSRTSGSSYEQYF; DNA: TGTGCCTGGAGTGTAAGTAGGACTAGCGGGAGCTCCTACGAGCAGTACTTC
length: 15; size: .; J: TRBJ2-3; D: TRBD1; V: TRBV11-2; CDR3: CASSHLEGATDTQYF; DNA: TGTGCCAGCAGCCACCTCGAGGGGGCCACAGATACGCAGTATTTT
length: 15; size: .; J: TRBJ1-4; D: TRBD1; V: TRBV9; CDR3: CASSVDGQVSEKLFF; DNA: TGTGCCAGCAGCGTAGATGGACAGGTTTCTGAAAAACTGTTTTTT
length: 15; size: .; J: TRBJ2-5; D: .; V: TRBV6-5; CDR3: CASSYGVGGEETQYF; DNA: TGTGCCAGCAGTTACGGGGTGGGCGGGGAGGAGACCCAGTACTTC